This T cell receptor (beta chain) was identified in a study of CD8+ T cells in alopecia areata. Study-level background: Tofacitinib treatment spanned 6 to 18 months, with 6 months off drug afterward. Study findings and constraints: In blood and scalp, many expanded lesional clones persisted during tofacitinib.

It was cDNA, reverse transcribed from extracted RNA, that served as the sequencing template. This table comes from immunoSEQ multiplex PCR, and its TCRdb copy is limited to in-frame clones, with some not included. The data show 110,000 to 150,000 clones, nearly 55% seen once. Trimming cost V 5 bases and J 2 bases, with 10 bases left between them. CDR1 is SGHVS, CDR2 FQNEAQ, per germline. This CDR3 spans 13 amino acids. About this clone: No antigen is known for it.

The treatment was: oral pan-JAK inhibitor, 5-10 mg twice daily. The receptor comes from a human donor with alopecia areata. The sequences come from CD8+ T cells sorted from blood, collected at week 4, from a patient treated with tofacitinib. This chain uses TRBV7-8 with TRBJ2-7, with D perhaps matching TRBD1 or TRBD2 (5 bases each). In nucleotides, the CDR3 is TGTGCCAGCAGCCCCCGGGGACCCTACGAGCAGTACTTC. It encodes CASSPRGPYEQYF.